Listed below are T cell receptor beta chains from one sample, sequenced in a study of post-analysis software for immune sequencing data. TCRdb ran MiXCR on the PCR reads and lists one entry per CDR3 protein. This sample yields about 570,000 distinct CDR3 sequences, of which approximately 34% are seen a single time; approximately 6% belongs to the top ten. Specimen: blood. Every receptor here comes from a girl aged 2-17 years with multiple sclerosis. Each CDR3 is given with its conserved first and last residue. D genes are given only for firm matches. Size is omitted from some rows. Given values are once, few, many or a class for expanded clones.

>many|TRBV10-3|TRBJ1-1|.
TGTGCCATCAGTGAGTTAGGCGACAGCACGGCCATGAACACTGAAGCTTTCTTT
CAISELGDSTAMNTEAFF
>.|TRBV12-3/TRBV12-4|TRBJ2-1|.
TGTGCCAGCAGCTTACGGGGGGCGCCTTACAATGAGCAGTTCTTC
CASSLRGAPYNEQFF
>.|TRBV6-5|TRBJ1-5|TRBD1
TGTGCCAGCAGTCCTACCGGGACAGGGCGTCAGCCCCAGCATTTT
CASSPTGTGRQPQHF
>.|TRBV20-1|TRBJ1-2|.
TGCAGTGCTACCAGGGCAGATATCTATGGCTACACCTTC
CSATRADIYGYTF
>.|TRBV10-3|TRBJ1-4|.
TGTGCCATCAGTGCGGGGGCTGGAGAAAAACTGTTTTTT
CAISAGAGEKLFF
>.|TRBV11-2|TRBJ1-1|.
TGTGCCAGCAGCCGTTACAGGGAAACTGGCACTGAAGCTTTCTTT
CASSRYRETGTEAFF
>.|TRBV7-2|TRBJ2-1|TRBD1
TGTGCCAGCAGCCGAGGGACAGGGACCTACAATGAGCAGTTCTTC
CASSRGTGTYNEQFF
>few|TRBV15|TRBJ2-1|TRBD2
TGTGCCACCCTTCTTGGGCGGGGGGCACTCAATGAGCAGTTCTTC
CATLLGRGALNEQFF
>.|TRBV5-5|TRBJ2-1|TRBD2
TGTGCCAGCAGCTTGTATACTAGCGAGGTTGACAATGAGCAGTTCTTC
CASSLYTSEVDNEQFF
>.|TRBV7-9|TRBJ2-2|.
TGTGCCAGCAGCTTAGGGTCCGCCGGGGAGCTGTTTTTT
CASSLGSAGELFF
>.|TRBV5-1|TRBJ2-7|TRBD2
TGCGCCAGCAGCTTGCGGGACTACCCCTACGAGCAGTACTTC
CASSLRDYPYEQYF
>.|TRBV2|TRBJ2-1|.
TGTGCCAGCAGTGAAAATCGGGGGGCCAATGAGCAGTTCTTC
CASSENRGANEQFF
>few|TRBV11-1|TRBJ2-3|.
TGTGCCAGCAGCCCCCGGGGTCACACAGATACGCAGTATTTT
CASSPRGHTDTQYF
>.|TRBV5-1|TRBJ2-7|TRBD1
TGCGCCAGCAGCTTGGCGGACAGGGGCCACGAGCAGTACTTC
CASSLADRGHEQYF
>few|TRBV20-1|TRBJ2-1|TRBD2
TGCAGTGCTGGATTAGCGGGGGCCACGTCCTACAATGAGCAGTTCTTC
CSAGLAGATSYNEQFF
>.|TRBV20-1|TRBJ2-1|.
TGCAGCCCTCAGGGGACCTCGAACATAAATGAGCAGTTCTTC
CSPQGTSNINEQFF
>few|TRBV12-3/TRBV12-4|TRBJ2-7|.
TGTGCCAGCAGTCCTGCCGGCAGGGATACCTACGAGCAGTACTTC
CASSPAGRDTYEQYF
>.|TRBV6-1|TRBJ1-5|.
TGTGCCAGCAGGATTGGGACGGCCCTCAATCAGCCCCAGCATTTT
CASRIGTALNQPQHF
>few|TRBV28|TRBJ2-3|TRBD1
TGTGCCAGCAGTTTTAACTCTCGAGACAGGGGGGATAGCACAGATACGCAGTATTTT
CASSFNSRDRGDSTDTQYF
>.|TRBV2|TRBJ1-2|.
TGTGCCAGCAGTGAAGCACTACAGAACTATGGCTACACCTTC
CASSEALQNYGYTF
>.|TRBV20-1|TRBJ2-5|.
TGCAGTGCCAGAAACGGGGGCCAAGAGACCCAGTACTTC
CSARNGGQETQYF
>once|TRBV4-1|TRBJ2-2|.
TGCGCCAGCAGCCAAACTTTCTTTACCGGGGAGCTGTTTTTT
CASSQTFFTGELFF
>.|TRBV6-5|TRBJ1-1|.
TGTGCCAGCAGTTACTCGAGTATCAGGAACACTGAAGCTTTCTTT
CASSYSSIRNTEAFF
>many|TRBV7-9|TRBJ2-1|.
TGTGCCAGCAGCTTAGGGTTATCCTACAATGAGCAGTTCTTC
CASSLGLSYNEQFF
>few|TRBV11-2|TRBJ2-5|.
TGTGCCAGCAGCCTTGGGGCCCTGGGGGCCCAAGAGACCCAGTACTTC
CASSLGALGAQETQYF
>few|TRBV7-9|TRBJ2-7|.
TGTGCCAGCAGCTTAGATGGCAGTTTCTACGAGCAGTACTTC
CASSLDGSFYEQYF
>.|TRBV6-5|TRBJ2-7|.
TGTGCCAGCAAGAAGGCAGAAGGTTCCTACGAGCAGTACTTC
CASKKAEGSYEQYF
>once|TRBV7-3|TRBJ1-2|.
TGTGCCAGCAGCGGGGGACCCGGTAGTGGCTACACCTTC
CASSGGPGSGYTF
>.|TRBV3-1|TRBJ1-2|.
TGTGCCAGCAGCCAAGAGTTCGGGACCCATGGCTACACCTTC
CASSQEFGTHGYTF
>few|TRBV6-1|TRBJ2-5|TRBD2
TGTGCCAGCAGCCTTCTAGCGGGGGGGCGCAGGATGTTGGAGACCCAGTACTTC
CASSLLAGGRRMLETQYF
>few|TRBV2|TRBJ2-2|TRBD2
TGTGCCAAAGAGGCTAGCGGGGGCGCGACCGGGGAGCTGTTTTTT
CAKEASGGATGELFF
>few|TRBV7-6|TRBJ2-7|.
TGTGCCAGCAGCCAGGACAGCGCCTCCTACGAGCAGTACTTC
CASSQDSASYEQYF
>.|TRBV7-2|TRBJ2-7|TRBD1
TGTGCCAGCAGCTTGCGACAGGGGGGTCACTACGAGCAGTACTTC
CASSLRQGGHYEQYF
>.|TRBV23-1|TRBJ1-2|.
TGCGCCAGCAGTCAATTTTCGACGGCCCCTAACTATGGCTACACCTTC
CASSQFSTAPNYGYTF
>.|TRBV20-1|TRBJ2-3|.
TGCAATGCTAGACGTCCCAGGGAAGGGGCAGATACGCAGTATTTT
CNARRPREGADTQYF
>few|TRBV29-1|TRBJ2-1|.
TGCAGCGTTTTAGCATATGAGCAGTTCTTC
CSVLAYEQFF
>.|TRBV20-1|TRBJ1-2|.
TGCGGACTCGCACGACGGGGCTACACCTTC
CGLARRGYTF
>few|TRBV5-6|TRBJ2-3|.
TGTGCCAGCAGCTGGTTGGCAGATACGCAGTATTTT
CASSWLADTQYF
>.|TRBV4-3|TRBJ1-2|.
TGCGCCAGCAGCCAAGATAAGACGGACTTTATTGGCTACACCTTC
CASSQDKTDFIGYTF
>.|TRBV29-1|TRBJ1-2|.
TGCAGCGTTGTGAGTAATGGCTACACCTTC
CSVVSNGYTF
>.|TRBV7-9|TRBJ2-3|TRBD2
TGTGCCAGCAGCTCCGGACTAGCGGGGGGGCGAGATACGCAGTATTTT
CASSSGLAGGRDTQYF
>few|TRBV6-5|TRBJ1-2|.
TGTGCCAGCAGTTACTCGAAGGGACTCGGTTACACCTTC
CASSYSKGLGYTF
>.|TRBV25-1|TRBJ2-5|.
TGTGCCAGCAGTGAATCCACGGGGGGCCCCCAAGAGACCCAGTACTTC
CASSESTGGPQETQYF
>few|TRBV20-1|TRBJ1-4|.
TGCAGTGCTTGCCTCCTGGGGCGGGGTGAAAAACTGTTTTTT
CSACLLGRGEKLFF
>.|TRBV20-1|TRBJ2-5|TRBD2
TGCAGTGCTGGGGCTTGGGGGGGGAAACAAGAGACCCAGTACTTC
CSAGAWGGKQETQYF
>once|TRBV5-1|TRBJ2-3|TRBD1
TGCGCCAGCAGCTTGAGGACAGGGCGAGGCACAGATACGCAGTATTTT
CASSLRTGRGTDTQYF
>few|TRBV5-1|TRBJ1-6|.
TGCGCCAGCAGCTTGGCCGTCCAAGGGAATGTTGGAAATTCACCCCTCCACTTT
CASSLAVQGNVGNSPLHF
>.|TRBV18|TRBJ2-6|.
TGTGCCAGCTCACTGTTCTACTCTGGGGCCAACGTCCTGACTTTC
CASSLFYSGANVLTF
>few|TRBV6-5|TRBJ2-5|TRBD2
TGTGCCAGCAGTTATCACGGCGGGGGGGCGGAAGAGACCCAGTACTTC
CASSYHGGGAEETQYF
>.|TRBV6-6|TRBJ1-3|.
TGTGCCAGCAGTTACGAGGTGGGCCGCTCTGGAAACACCATATATTTT
CASSYEVGRSGNTIYF